These 8 T cell receptor beta chains originate from one sample sequenced in a study of early T cells in non-severe SARS-CoV-2 infection. TCRdb redid the calling of the 5' RACE reads with MiXCR, one entry per CDR3 protein. Here the sample spans tens of thousands of distinct CDR3 sequences, just under 15% being singletons. Sequencing input: whole blood. Receptor source: an adult who was a healthcare worker with PCR-confirmed SARS-CoV-2 infection or an uninfected control (not recorded which).

This clonotype was picked up a small number of times. V usage is TRBV6-2 or TRBV6-3 and J usage is TRBJ2-7; tentatively, D is TRBD1 (5 bases). The germline V and J ends were trimmed by 5 bases and 1 base, with 18 bases remaining between them. This CDR3 is built from 16 residues. Looked up from germline, CDR1 is MNHEY and CDR2 is SVGEGT. This CDR3 reads CASSQFQGQLSYEQYF. For the CDR3, the DNA is TGTGCCAGCAGTCAATTCCAGGGCCAATTATCCTACGAGCAGTACTTC.

This clonotype has at least ten counts. The chain joins TRBV5-5 to TRBJ2-1, with 7 positions matching TRBD2. V shed 0 bases, J shed 3 bases, and the junction held 9 bases outside the gene matches. The CDR3 length is 17 residues. Germline V lookup: CDR1 SGHKS, CDR2 YYEKEE (reference sequence). The CDR3, as DNA: TGTGCCAGCAGCTTGGTTCAGTGGGAGGGCCGCTACAATGAGCAGTTCTTC. This gives the protein CASSLVQWEGRYNEQFF.

This clonotype has just a few counts. The chain is built from TRBV20-1 and TRBJ2-2; no clear D. V was clipped by 6 bases and J by 6 bases, with 14 bases between them. Germline V gives CDR1 DFQATT, CDR2 SNEGSKA (reference sequence). The CDR3 sequence is 13 residues long. The CDR3 is CSANSRVAGELFF. DNA of the CDR3: TGCAGTGCCAACAGTCGAGTGGCCGGGGAGCTGTTTTTT.

The table lists this clonotype with a few counts. The rearrangement uses TRBV23-1 and TRBJ2-6; D is possibly TRBD1 (6 bases). TRBV23-1 is marked as an open reading frame, function uncertain. Deletions cut 1 base from V and 0 bases from J, with 19 bases between. The CDR3 totals 20 residues. CDR3 sequence (DNA): TGCGCCAGCAGTCAATTAGTGGGGGAACAGGGCCTCTCTGGGGCCAACGTCCTGACTTTC. Residues: CASSQLVGEQGLSGANVLTF.

This clonotype was observed at least ten times. This chain links TRBV20-1 with TRBJ1-1, with 7 nucleotides matching TRBD1. This CDR3 has 14 residues. Germline-derived CDR1 and CDR2 are DFQATT and SNEGSKA (reference sequence). V was clipped by 4 bases and J by 4 bases; unmatched bases: 9. The DNA of the CDR3 is TGCAGTGCTAAGAGGGGAGACAGGGTCACTGAAGCTTTCTTT. This translates into CSAKRGDRVTEAFF.

In regard to this clonotype: A junction boundary mismatches the germline segment, possibly from a read error. This chain uses TRBV7-2 with TRBJ2-7; the D gene is possibly TRBD2 (6 bases). CDR3 length: 13 residues. The germline V gene has CDR1 SGHTA and CDR2 FQGNSA. CDR3 in DNA: TGTGTCAGCAGCCGCCGGACTACGGGGGAGCAGTACTTC. It is translated as CVSSRRTTGEQYF.

The genes are TRBV4-1 and TRBJ2-2, with TRBD2 as a possible D gene (5 bases). The CDR3 is 17 residues long. Between the trimmed V and J ends, which lost 1 base and 0 bases, there was a span of 12 bases. Germline CDR1 is MGHRA and CDR2 is YSYEKL. The CDR3 DNA reads as TGCGCCAGCAGCCAAGGAGGGAGAGGGTCGAACACCGGGGAGCTGTTTTTT. This gives the protein CASSQGGRGSNTGELFF.

The chain is built from TRBV7-9 and TRBJ1-2; D unresolved. CDR3 size: 13 residues. The germline V and J ends were trimmed by 1 base and 7 bases, with 10 bases remaining between them. From germline, CDR1 is SEHNR and CDR2 FQNEAQ (reference sequence). The CDR3 DNA follows: TGTGCCAGCAGCTTAGGAACTCCTATTGGCTACACCTTC. This gives the protein CASSLGTPIGYTF.